The T cell receptor (beta chain) under discussion was sequenced for a study of blood T cells in healthy people across ages. Overall study results and limits: The study could not conclusively compare naive and antigen-experienced cells, given its unsorted PBMCs. With age, beta diversity per million T cells declined roughly linearly, significantly by roughly 40.

Germline CDR1 is DFQATT and CDR2 is SNEGSKA (reference sequence). This CDR3 region has 15 residues. With a J-beta primer mix and a sample-barcoded 5' primer, a second PCR ran about 6 to 11 cycles. All samples yielded 3 million or more CDR3-containing paired-end reads. TCRdb called the 5' RACE reads again in MiXCR, with one record for every CDR3 protein. The sample contains 800,000 to 900,000 distinct CDR3 sequences, less than 80% of which appear only once. Points on this clonotype: Its antigen is unknown. Germline is not matched at one junction end, which may reflect a read error.

This sequence was found in a man aged 30 to 39 in good health. This chain joins TRBV20-1 and TRBJ1-5; TRBD1 agrees at 8 bases. Sequenced material: blood. The chain's CDR3 is CRARLTGGRGQPQHF. The CDR3 DNA reads as TGCAGGGCTAGGCTTACAGGGGGGAGGGGTCAGCCCCAGCATTTT.